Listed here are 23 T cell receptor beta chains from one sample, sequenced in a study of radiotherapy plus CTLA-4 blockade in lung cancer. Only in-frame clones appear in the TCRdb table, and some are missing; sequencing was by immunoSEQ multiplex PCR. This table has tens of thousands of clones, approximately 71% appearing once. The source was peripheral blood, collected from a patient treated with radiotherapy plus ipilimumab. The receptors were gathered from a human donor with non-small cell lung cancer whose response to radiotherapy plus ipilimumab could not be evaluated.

CDR3 residues: CASSLGTGERSYGYTF. In DNA, the CDR3 is TGTGCCAGCAGCTTAGGGACAGGGGAAAGGAGCTATGGCTACACCTTC. The chain has TRBV7-9 and TRBJ1-2; 9 bases are shared with TRBD1. The J segment lost 4 bases and the V segment lost 1 base, leaving 7 bases of the junction unmatched. Germline V gene data show CDR1 as SEHNR and CDR2 as FQNEAQ (reference sequence). The CDR3 totals 16 residues. The whole variable domain, filled in from reference TRBV7-9 and TRBJ1-2, reads DTGVSQNPRHKITKRGQNVTFRCDPISEHNRLYWYRQTLGQGPEFLTYFQNEAQLEKSRLLSDRFSAERPKGSFSTLEIQRTEQGDSAMYLCASSLGTGERSYGYTFGSGTRLTVV.

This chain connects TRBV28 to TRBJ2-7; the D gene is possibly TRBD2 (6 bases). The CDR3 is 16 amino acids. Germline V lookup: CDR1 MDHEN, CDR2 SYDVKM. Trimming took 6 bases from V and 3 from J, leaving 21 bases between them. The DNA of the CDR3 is TGTGCCAGCAGCCTGATGAAGGGTGGGGGGTACTACGAGCAGTACTTC. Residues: CASSLMKGGGYYEQYF.

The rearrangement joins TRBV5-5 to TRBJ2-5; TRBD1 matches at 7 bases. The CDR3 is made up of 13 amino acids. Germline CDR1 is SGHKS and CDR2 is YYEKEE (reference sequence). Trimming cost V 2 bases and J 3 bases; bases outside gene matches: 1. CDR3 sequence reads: CASSFQGEETQYF. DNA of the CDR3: TGTGCCAGCAGCTTTCAGGGGGAAGAGACCCAGTACTTC.

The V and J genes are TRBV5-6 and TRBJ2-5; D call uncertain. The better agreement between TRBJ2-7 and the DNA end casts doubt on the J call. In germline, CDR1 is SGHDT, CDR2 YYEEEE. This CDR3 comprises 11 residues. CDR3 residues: CASSSSYEQYF. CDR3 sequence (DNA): TGTGCCAGCAGCTCCTCCTACGAGCAGTACTTC.

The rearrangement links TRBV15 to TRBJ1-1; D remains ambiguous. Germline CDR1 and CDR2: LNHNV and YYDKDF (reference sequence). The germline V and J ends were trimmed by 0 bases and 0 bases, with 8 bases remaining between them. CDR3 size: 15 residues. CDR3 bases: TGTGCCACCAGCAGAGAACTTTTCGTGAACACTGAAGCTTTCTTT. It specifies CATSRELFVNTEAFF.

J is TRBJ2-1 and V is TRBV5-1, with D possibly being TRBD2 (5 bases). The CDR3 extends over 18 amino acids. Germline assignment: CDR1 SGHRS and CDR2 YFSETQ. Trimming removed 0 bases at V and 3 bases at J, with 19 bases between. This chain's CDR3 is CASSLDSTSPGIYNEQFF. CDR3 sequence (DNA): TGCGCCAGCAGCTTGGACTCTACCTCACCGGGGATCTACAATGAGCAGTTCTTC. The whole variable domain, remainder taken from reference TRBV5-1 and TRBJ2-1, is KAGVTQTPRYLIKTRGQQVTLSCSPISGHRSVSWYQQTPGQGLQFLFEYFSETQRNKGNFPGRFSGRQFSNSRSEMNVSTLELGDSALYLCASSLDSTSPGIYNEQFFGPGTRLTVL.

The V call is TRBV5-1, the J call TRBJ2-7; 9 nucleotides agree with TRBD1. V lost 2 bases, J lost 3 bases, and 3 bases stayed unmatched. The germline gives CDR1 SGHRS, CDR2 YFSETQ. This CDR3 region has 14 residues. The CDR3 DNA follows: TGCGCCAGCAGCTTAGGGACAGGGAACTACGAGCAGTACTTC. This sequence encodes CASSLGTGNYEQYF.

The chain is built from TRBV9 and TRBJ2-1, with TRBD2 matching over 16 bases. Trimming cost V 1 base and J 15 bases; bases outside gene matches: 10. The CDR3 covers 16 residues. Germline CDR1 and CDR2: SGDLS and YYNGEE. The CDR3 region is CASSVPDGTSGGAPFF. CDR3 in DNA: TGTGCCAGCAGCGTACCCGACGGGACTAGCGGGGGGGCCCCGTTCTTC.

This chain's CDR3 is CASSLQNSNTEAFF. The CDR3 DNA is TGCGCCAGCAGCTTACAGAACTCGAACACTGAAGCTTTCTTT. The chain has TRBV5-1 and TRBJ1-1, with D uncertain. Germline CDR1 is SGHRS and CDR2 is YFSETQ. The CDR3 extends over 14 amino acids. V was shortened by 2 bases and J by 1 base, with 9 bases between the two germline ends.

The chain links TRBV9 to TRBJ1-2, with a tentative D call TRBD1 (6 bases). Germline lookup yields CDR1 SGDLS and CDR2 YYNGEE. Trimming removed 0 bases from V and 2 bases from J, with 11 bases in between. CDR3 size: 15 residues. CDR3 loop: CASSVVWDTNYGYTF. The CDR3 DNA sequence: TGTGCCAGCAGCGTAGTTTGGGACACAAACTATGGCTACACCTTC.

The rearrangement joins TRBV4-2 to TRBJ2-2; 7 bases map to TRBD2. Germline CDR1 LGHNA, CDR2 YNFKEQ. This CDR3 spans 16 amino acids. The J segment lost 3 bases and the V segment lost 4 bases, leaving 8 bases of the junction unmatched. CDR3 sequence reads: CASSRRLGGDTGELFF. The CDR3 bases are TGTGCCAGCAGCCGAAGGCTGGGGGGGGACACCGGGGAGCTGTTTTTT.

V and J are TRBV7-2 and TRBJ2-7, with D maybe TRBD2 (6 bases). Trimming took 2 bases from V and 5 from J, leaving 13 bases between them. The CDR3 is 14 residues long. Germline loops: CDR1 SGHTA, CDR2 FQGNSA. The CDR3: CASSLYRRGNEQYF. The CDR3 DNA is TGTGCCAGCAGCTTATATAGGCGGGGCAACGAGCAGTACTTC. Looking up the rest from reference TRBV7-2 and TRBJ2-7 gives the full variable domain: GAGVSQSPSNKVTEKGKDVELRCDPISGHTALYWYRQSLGQGLEFLIYFQGNSAPDKSGLPSDRFSAERTGGSVSTLTIQRTQQEDSAVYLCASSLYRRGNEQYFGPGTRLTVT.

Here the CDR3 DNA reads TGTGCCAGTAGTATTTCCCCCTTCGGACAGACTCCCTCAGATACGCAGTATTTT. It encodes CASSISPFGQTPSDTQYF. The chain employs TRBV19 and TRBJ2-3; TRBD1 is a possible D gene (6 bases). V was shortened by 3 bases and J by 4 bases, with 23 bases between the two germline ends. Germline V CDR1 and CDR2: LNHDA, SQIVND (reference sequence). The CDR3 is made up of 18 amino acids. The variable domain in full, with the rest retrieved from reference TRBV19 and TRBJ2-3, is DGGITQSPKYLFRKEGQNVTLSCEQNLNHDAMYWYRQDPGQGLRLIYYSQIVNDFQKGDIAEGYSVSREKKESFPLTVTSAQKNPTAFYLCASSISPFGQTPSDTQYFGPGTRLTVL.

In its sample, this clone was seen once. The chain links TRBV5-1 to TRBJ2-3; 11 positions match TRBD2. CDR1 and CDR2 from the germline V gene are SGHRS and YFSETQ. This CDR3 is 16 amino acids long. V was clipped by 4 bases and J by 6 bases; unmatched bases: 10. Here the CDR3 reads CASSPKLAGAGDTQYF. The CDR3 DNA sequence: TGCGCCAGCAGCCCGAAACTAGCGGGGGCAGGGGATACGCAGTATTTT.

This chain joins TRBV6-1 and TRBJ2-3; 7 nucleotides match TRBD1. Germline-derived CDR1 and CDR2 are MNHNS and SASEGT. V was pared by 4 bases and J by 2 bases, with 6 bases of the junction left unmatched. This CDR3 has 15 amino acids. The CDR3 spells CASSGRTGPTDTQYF. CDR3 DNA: TGTGCCAGCAGTGGGCGGACAGGCCCCACAGATACGCAGTATTTT.

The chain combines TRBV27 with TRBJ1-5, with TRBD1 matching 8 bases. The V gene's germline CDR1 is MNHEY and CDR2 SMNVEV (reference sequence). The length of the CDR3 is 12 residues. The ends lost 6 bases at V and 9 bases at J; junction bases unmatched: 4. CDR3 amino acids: CASRTGVGPQHF. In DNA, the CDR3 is TGTGCCAGCAGGACAGGGGTTGGGCCCCAGCATTTT.

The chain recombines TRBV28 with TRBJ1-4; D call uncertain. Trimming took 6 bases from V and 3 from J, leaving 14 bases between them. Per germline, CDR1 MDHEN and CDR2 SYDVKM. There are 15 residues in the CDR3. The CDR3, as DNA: TGTGCCAGCAGCGACTCGGTGGGAGCTAATGAAAAACTGTTTTTT. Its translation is CASSDSVGANEKLFF. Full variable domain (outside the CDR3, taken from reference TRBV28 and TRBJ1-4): DVKVTQSSRYLVKRTGEKVFLECVQDMDHENMFWYRQDPGLGLRLIYFSYDVKMKEKGDIPEGYSVSREKKERFSLILESASTNQTSMYLCASSDSVGANEKLFFGSGTQLSVL.

CDR3 loop: CASSLGDTNQPQHF. CDR3 sequence (DNA): TGCGCCAGCAGCTTGGGGGACACCAATCAGCCCCAGCATTTT. The rearrangement links TRBV5-1 to TRBJ1-5; a possible D gene is TRBD1 (6 bases). The V gene lost 0 bases and the J gene lost 3 bases, with 7 bases spanning the gap. The CDR3 sequence is 14 residues long. Germline V gene sequence: CDR1 SGHRS, CDR2 YFSETQ.

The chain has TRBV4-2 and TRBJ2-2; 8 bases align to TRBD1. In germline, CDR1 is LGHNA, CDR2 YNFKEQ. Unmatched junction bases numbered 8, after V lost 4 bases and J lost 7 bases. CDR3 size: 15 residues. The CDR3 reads CASSPRTGGSGELFF. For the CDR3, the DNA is TGTGCCAGCAGCCCACGCACAGGGGGTAGCGGGGAGCTGTTTTTT.

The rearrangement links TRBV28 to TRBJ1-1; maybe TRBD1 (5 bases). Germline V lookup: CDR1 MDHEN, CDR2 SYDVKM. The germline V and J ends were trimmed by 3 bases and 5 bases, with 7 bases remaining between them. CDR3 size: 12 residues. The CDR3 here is CASSLGTTEAFF. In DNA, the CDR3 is TGTGCCAGCAGTTTGGGGACTACTGAAGCTTTCTTT.

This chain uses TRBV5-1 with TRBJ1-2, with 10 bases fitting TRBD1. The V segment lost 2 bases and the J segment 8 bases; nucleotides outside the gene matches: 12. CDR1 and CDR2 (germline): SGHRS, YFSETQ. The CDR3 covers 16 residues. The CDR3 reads CASSFGTRDRGVGYTF. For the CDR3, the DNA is TGCGCCAGCAGCTTTGGGACCCGGGACAGGGGTGTCGGCTACACCTTC. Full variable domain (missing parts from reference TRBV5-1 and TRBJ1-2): KAGVTQTPRYLIKTRGQQVTLSCSPISGHRSVSWYQQTPGQGLQFLFEYFSETQRNKGNFPGRFSGRQFSNSRSEMNVSTLELGDSALYLCASSFGTRDRGVGYTFGSGTRLTVV.

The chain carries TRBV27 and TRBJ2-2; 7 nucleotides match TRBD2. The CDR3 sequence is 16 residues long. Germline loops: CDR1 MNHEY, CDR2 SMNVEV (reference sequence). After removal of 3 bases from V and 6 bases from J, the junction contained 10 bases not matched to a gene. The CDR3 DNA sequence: TGTGCCAGCAGTTTCGTATACCCTAGCGGAGCCGGGGAGCTGTTTTTT. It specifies CASSFVYPSGAGELFF.

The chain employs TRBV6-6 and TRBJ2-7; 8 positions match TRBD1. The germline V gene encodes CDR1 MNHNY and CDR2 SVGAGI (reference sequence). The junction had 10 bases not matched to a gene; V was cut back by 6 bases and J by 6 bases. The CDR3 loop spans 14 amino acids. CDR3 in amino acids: CASRPGTGSTEQYF. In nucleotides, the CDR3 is TGTGCCAGCAGGCCCGGGACAGGATCTACCGAGCAGTACTTC.